This section outlines one T cell receptor beta chain sequence together with its context. Its specificity is not known. These data belong to a study of cytomegalovirus exposure and HLA in healthy donors. Study observations and caveats: Earlier findings revealed that most TCR beta V segments proved productive either about 87% or about 30% of the time.

Donors were nominally healthy when sampled, though unrecorded immune exposures were likely. Use of 60 Vbeta and 13 Jbeta primers characterized the PCR. Assay used: immunoSEQ multiplex PCR; TCRdb lists only in-frame clones, some missing. Its listing shows about 160,000 clones. This CDR3 region has 13 residues. Germline CDR1 and CDR2: LNHDA and SQIVND (reference sequence). Trimming removed 5 bases from V and 5 bases from J, with 12 bases in between. The sequence derives from a man aged 30 to 39 in good health and CMV-seronegative. The sample comprised PBMCs. The gene calls are TRBV19 and TRBJ1-1, with D perhaps TRBD1 (5 bases). Here the CDR3 reads CASSEQGGTEAFF. In DNA, the CDR3 is TGTGCCAGTAGTGAGCAGGGTGGGACTGAAGCTTTCTTT. Full variable domain (outside the CDR3, taken from reference TRBV19 and TRBJ1-1): DGGITQSPKYLFRKEGQNVTLSCEQNLNHDAMYWYRQDPGQGLRLIYYSQIVNDFQKGDIAEGYSVSREKKESFPLTVTSAQKNPTAFYLCASSEQGGTEAFFGQGTRLTVV.